This T cell receptor (beta chain) came from a study of cytomegalovirus exposure and HLA in healthy donors. Remarks on this clone: Its antigen is undetermined.

PCR was performed using 60 Vbeta and 13 Jbeta primers. Profiling relied on immunoSEQ multiplex PCR, and the TCRdb table lists in-frame clones only, not all of them. This table holds about 150,000 clones, around 63% found once. Germline values: CDR1 SGDLS, CDR2 YYNGEE. V dropped 0 bases and J dropped 3 bases, with 18 bases sitting between them. The CDR3 is made up of 17 amino acids. This donor's file did not include a recorded CMV serostatus. Whole-study results and caveats: Some V segments (TRBV6-2 and TRBV6-3 among them) were excluded as indistinguishable.

The sequence was collected from a human donor in good health. This chain links TRBV9 with TRBJ1-2; possibly TRBD1 for D (5 bases). The sample taken for sequencing was PBMCs. This CDR3 is CASSVEVRASLDYGYTF. The CDR3 nucleotides read TGTGCCAGCAGCGTAGAGGTCAGGGCCAGTTTGGACTATGGCTACACCTTC.